A selection of T cell receptor beta chains follows, all from one sample in a study of blood T cell repertoires in COVID-19. Profiling relied on immunoSEQ multiplex PCR, and the TCRdb table lists in-frame clones only, not all of them. The sample yields over 130,000 clones, approximately 79% seen once. The sequenced material came from PBMCs or T cells enriched from blood (not recorded which). The source of these receptors is a woman in her 50s who had recovered from COVID-19. Both conserved end residues are part of each CDR3. The D gene is left open where the match is weak. Not every row has a clone size; where given, it reads once, few, many or a size class.

>NA|TRBJ2-2|TRBV3-1/TRBV3-2|NA
CASSQGQSNTGELFF
TGTGCCAGCAGCCAAGGGCAATCGAACACCGGGGAGCTGTTTTTT
>NA|TRBJ1-1|TRBV7-8|NA
CASSTQGNTEAFF
TGTGCCAGCAGCACCCAGGGGAACACTGAAGCTTTCTTT
>NA|TRBJ2-1|TRBV19|NA
CASSMGGQSYNEQFF
TGTGCCAGTAGTATGGGGGGTCAGTCCTACAATGAGCAGTTCTTC
>TRBD1|TRBJ1-2|TRBV25-1|NA
CASSEPGGRGYTF
TGTGCCAGCAGTGAACCAGGGGGCAGGGGCTACACCTTC
>TRBD2|TRBJ2-1|TRBV5-1|NA
CASSFGGGVYNEQFF
TGCGCCAGCAGCTTTGGCGGGGGAGTTTACAATGAGCAGTTCTTC
>TRBD2|TRBJ2-3|TRBV7-6|NA
CASSVAGGGTDTQYF
TGTGCCAGCAGCGTAGCGGGGGGGGGAACAGATACGCAGTATTTT
>TRBD2|TRBJ2-7|TRBV28|NA
CASSPGLAGVEQYF
TGTGCCAGCAGTCCCGGACTAGCGGGAGTCGAGCAGTACTTC
>NA|TRBJ2-5|TRBV1|NA
CTSSRPKAGGEREGRSETQYF
TGCACCAGCAGCCGTCCCAAGGCAGGGGGCGAGCGGGAGGGCCGATCGGAGACCCAGTACTTC
>NA|TRBJ2-6|TRBV6-2/TRBV6-3|NA
CASSPPPGVGANVLTF
TGTGCCAGCAGTCCCCCCCCAGGGGTTGGGGCCAACGTCCTGACTTTC
>TRBD1|TRBJ1-2|TRBV7-9|once
CASSQGTVGYGYTF
TGTGCCAGCAGCCAAGGGACAGTGGGCTATGGCTACACCTTC
>TRBD2|TRBJ2-3|TRBV29-1|few
CSVPNGGLGTDTQYF
TGCAGCGTTCCCAATGGGGGACTAGGCACAGATACGCAGTATTTT
>NA|TRBJ2-1|TRBV29-1|NA
CSVYLVSSYNEQFF
TGCAGCGTCTACCTAGTTTCATCCTACAATGAGCAGTTCTTC
>NA|TRBJ1-3|TRBV5-1|NA
CASSPAWSSGNTIYF
TGCGCCAGCAGCCCCGCCTGGAGCTCTGGAAACACCATATATTTT
>TRBD2|TRBJ2-7|TRBV19|NA
CASSIALQRGSYEQYF
TGTGCCAGTAGTATAGCACTGCAGCGGGGTTCCTACGAGCAGTACTTC
>NA|TRBJ1-5|TRBV6-5|NA
CASSGNQPQHF
TGTGCCAGCTCAGGCAATCAGCCCCAGCATTTT
>TRBD2|TRBJ2-3|TRBV5-4|NA
CASSLAYGGRPSTDTQYF
TGTGCCAGCAGCTTGGCGTACGGCGGGAGGCCTAGCACAGATACGCAGTATTTT
>NA|TRBJ1-5|TRBV2|NA
CASSEWGGDQPQHF
TGTGCCAGCAGTGAATGGGGAGGAGATCAGCCCCAGCATTTT
>TRBD1|TRBJ1-6|TRBV27|NA
CASSSVTGGDSPLHF
TGTGCCAGCAGTTCCGTGACAGGGGGAGATTCACCCCTCCACTTT
>TRBD1|TRBJ2-1|TRBV29-1|NA
CSGGQGARNEQFF
TGCAGCGGTGGGCAGGGGGCGCGGAATGAGCAGTTCTTC
>TRBD2|TRBJ2-7|TRBV7-9|few
CASSLVSGVYEQYF
TGTGCCAGCAGCTTAGTGAGCGGGGTCTACGAGCAGTACTTC
>TRBD2|TRBJ2-5|TRBV6-1|NA
CASSDGTTWGGVRAETQYF
TGTGCCAGCAGTGACGGGACTACCTGGGGAGGGGTCAGGGCAGAGACCCAGTACTTC
>NA|TRBJ2-5|TRBV3-1/TRBV3-2|NA
CASSQPPPRGETQYF
TGTGCCAGCAGCCAACCCCCGCCCAGAGGAGAGACCCAGTACTTC
>TRBD1|TRBJ2-7|TRBV9|NA
CASSSKWTGSGMNLGEQYF
TGTGCCAGCAGCTCCAAATGGACAGGGTCTGGAATGAATCTGGGCGAGCAGTACTTC
>NA|TRBJ2-3|TRBV7-9|NA
CASSLVIGRGGTDTQYF
TGTGCCAGCAGCTTAGTCATCGGGAGAGGAGGCACAGATACGCAGTATTTT
>TRBD2|TRBJ2-1|TRBV11-3|NA
CASSLVLAGGRNEQFF
TGTGCCAGCAGCTTAGTCCTAGCGGGGGGGCGAAATGAGCAGTTCTTC
>TRBD1|TRBJ2-2|TRBV11-1|NA
CASSLVGQGAGELFF
TGTGCCAGCAGCTTAGTGGGACAGGGGGCCGGGGAGCTGTTTTTT
>TRBD1|TRBJ2-7|TRBV19|NA
CASSMGTGNYEQYF
TGTGCCAGTAGTATGGGGACAGGGAACTACGAGCAGTACTTC
>TRBD2|TRBJ2-5|TRBV5-8|NA
CASSLDGAGGYQETQYF
TGTGCCAGCAGCTTGGACGGAGCGGGGGGGTACCAAGAGACCCAGTACTTC
>TRBD2|TRBJ2-1|TRBV28|NA
CASSVILAGSRNEQFF
TGTGCCAGCAGTGTTATACTAGCGGGATCTCGCAATGAGCAGTTCTTC
>NA|TRBJ2-7|TRBV15|NA
CATSRDRGSSSYEQYF
TGTGCCACCAGCAGAGATAGGGGCAGTAGCTCCTACGAGCAGTACTTC
>TRBD1|TRBJ1-2|TRBV3-1/TRBV3-2|NA
CASSHARTGGDYGYTF
TGTGCCAGCAGCCATGCCCGGACAGGAGGGGACTATGGCTACACCTTC
>NA|TRBJ2-2|TRBV28|NA
CASSRSGNTGELFF
TGTGCCAGCAGTAGAAGCGGAAACACCGGGGAGCTGTTTTTT
>NA|TRBJ1-1|TRBV6-5|NA
CASSFTRGPEAFF
TGTGCCAGCAGTTTCACCAGGGGACCTGAAGCTTTCTTT
>NA|TRBJ1-3|TRBV7-9|NA
CASSLALPGTGNTIYF
TGTGCCAGCAGCTTAGCGCTCCCAGGGACTGGAAACACCATATATTTT
>NA|TRBJ1-1|TRBV19|NA
CASLGEGVMNTEAFF
TGTGCCAGTTTGGGGGAGGGGGTCATGAACACTGAAGCTTTCTTT
>TRBD2|TRBJ2-7|TRBV5-1|NA
CASSLRFLGTIGSYEQYF
TGCGCCAGCAGCTTGCGGTTTTTGGGGACTATAGGCTCCTACGAGCAGTACTTC
>TRBD1|TRBJ2-1|TRBV12-5|NA
CASGLVTGGAGVRNEQFF
TGTGCTAGTGGTTTGGTTACAGGGGGCGCAGGAGTACGCAATGAGCAGTTCTTC
>TRBD1|TRBJ2-5|TRBV29-1|NA
CSVEGPGGLAETQYF
TGCAGCGTTGAAGGCCCAGGGGGATTAGCAGAGACCCAGTACTTC
>NA|TRBJ1-5|TRBV4-1|NA
CASSQVAGYNQPQHF
TGCGCCAGCAGCCAAGTGGCAGGTTACAATCAGCCCCAGCATTTT
>NA|TRBJ1-4|TRBV3-1/TRBV3-2|NA
CASSQSWTQLFF
TGTGCCAGCAGCCAGTCTTGGACACAACTGTTTTTT
>NA|TRBJ2-7|TRBV12-5|NA
CASAGISYEQYF
TGTGCTAGTGCGGGGATCTCCTACGAGCAGTACTTC
>TRBD2|TRBJ2-3|TRBV28|NA
CASSAFSGLSTDTQYF
TGTGCCAGCAGTGCCTTTAGCGGGCTTAGCACAGATACGCAGTATTTT
>NA|TRBJ2-7|TRBV27|NA
CASILLQGRLESYEQYF
TGTGCCAGCATTCTCCTTCAGGGGCGACTGGAATCCTACGAGCAGTACTTC
>NA|TRBJ2-6|TRBV24-1|NA
CATASGANVLTF
TGTGCCACAGCCTCTGGGGCCAACGTCCTGACTTTC
>NA|TRBJ1-4|TRBV30|NA
CAWEPQNNEKLFF
TGTGCCTGGGAACCCCAGAACAATGAAAAACTGTTTTTT
>TRBD2|TRBJ2-5|TRBV5-4|NA
CASHDTSGRGETQYF
TGTGCCAGCCACGACACTAGCGGCAGAGGAGAGACCCAGTACTTC